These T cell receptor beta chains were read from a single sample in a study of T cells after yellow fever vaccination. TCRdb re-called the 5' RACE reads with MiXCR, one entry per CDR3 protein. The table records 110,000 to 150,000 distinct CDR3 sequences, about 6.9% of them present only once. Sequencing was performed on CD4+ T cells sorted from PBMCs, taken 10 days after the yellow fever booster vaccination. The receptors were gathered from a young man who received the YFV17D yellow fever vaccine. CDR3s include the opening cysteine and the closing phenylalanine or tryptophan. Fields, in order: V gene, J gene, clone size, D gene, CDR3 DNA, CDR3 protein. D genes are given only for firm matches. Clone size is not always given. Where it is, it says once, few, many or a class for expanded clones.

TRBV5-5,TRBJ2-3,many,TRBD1,TGTGCCAGCAGCCCACTACAGGGGGCTCGAATCACAGATACGCAGTATTTT,CASSPLQGARITDTQYF
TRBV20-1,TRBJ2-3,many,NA,TGCAGTGCTAGAGCCCGGGACAACACAGATACGCAGTATTTT,CSARARDNTDTQYF
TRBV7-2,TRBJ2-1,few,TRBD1,TGTGCCAGCAGCTGGAAGGGGACAGGGGGCTTTAATGAGCAGTTCTTC,CASSWKGTGGFNEQFF
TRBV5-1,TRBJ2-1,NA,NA,TGCGCCAGCAGCTTACAGGGTCATCGGTTCTTC,CASSLQGHRFF
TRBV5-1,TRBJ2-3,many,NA,TGCGCCAGCAGCCCCCGGGACACAGGATTTTCAGATACGCAGTATTTT,CASSPRDTGFSDTQYF
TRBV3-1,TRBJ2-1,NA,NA,TGTGCCTTCAATGGGGGCGGGAGCCGCTTGGGTTCCTACAATGAGCAGTTCTTC,CAFNGGGSRLGSYNEQFF
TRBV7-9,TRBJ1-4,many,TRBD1,TGTGCCAGCAGCCCAGGGACAGGGAATGAAAAACTGTTTTTT,CASSPGTGNEKLFF
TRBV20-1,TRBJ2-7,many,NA,TGCAGTGCTAGGAGAAACGAGCAGTACTTC,CSARRNEQYF
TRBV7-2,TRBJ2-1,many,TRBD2,TGTGCCAGCAGTTATAGCGGGAGTGTATCCTACAATGAGCAGTTCTTC,CASSYSGSVSYNEQFF
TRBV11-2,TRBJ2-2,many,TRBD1,TGTGCCAGCAGCAAAAAAACCGGGACAGCTTCGAACACCGGGGAGCTGTTTTTT,CASSKKTGTASNTGELFF
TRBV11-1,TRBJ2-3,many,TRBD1,TGTGCCAGCAGCACGGGACAGGGGGGAACCCCTAGCACAGATACGCAGTATTTT,CASSTGQGGTPSTDTQYF
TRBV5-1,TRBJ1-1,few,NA,TGCGCCAGCAGCTTGCAGGGCGATATCCCCACTGAAGCTTTCTTT,CASSLQGDIPTEAFF
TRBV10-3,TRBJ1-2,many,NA,TGTGCCATCAGACCTAGCGGGGCTGGCTACACCTTC,CAIRPSGAGYTF
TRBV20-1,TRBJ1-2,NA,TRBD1,TGCAGTGCTAGCTCCCTGGCCAGGGGGAATAACTATGGCTACACCTTC,CSASSLARGNNYGYTF
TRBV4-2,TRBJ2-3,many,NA,TGTGCCAGCAGCCAAGACATCCTAGGGGCAGATACGCAGTATTTT,CASSQDILGADTQYF
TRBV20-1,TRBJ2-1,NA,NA,TGCAGTGCTCCTCTTAGCGGATCCTACAATGAGCAGTTCTTC,CSAPLSGSYNEQFF
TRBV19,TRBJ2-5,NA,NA,TGTGCCAGTAGGGTGGTAGGAGAGACCCAGTACTTC,CASRVVGETQYF
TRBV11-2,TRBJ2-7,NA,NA,TGTGCCAGCAGCTTAAGGTACGGGGTCGGCTACGAGCAGTACTTC,CASSLRYGVGYEQYF
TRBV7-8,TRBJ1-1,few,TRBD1,TGTGCCAGCAGCCCACAGGGGGCATACACTGAAGCTTTCTTT,CASSPQGAYTEAFF
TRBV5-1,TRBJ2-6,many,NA,TGCGCCAGCAGAGTGGAGGGGGCCAACGTCCTGACTTTC,CASRVEGANVLTF
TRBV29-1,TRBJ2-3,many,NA,TGCAGCGTTGGAAGGGACGGAGAACTTAGCACAGATACGCAGTATTTT,CSVGRDGELSTDTQYF
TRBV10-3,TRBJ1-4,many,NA,TGTGCCATCAGTGAGTCGATTTCTAGTGGTGAAAAACTGTTTTTT,CAISESISSGEKLFF
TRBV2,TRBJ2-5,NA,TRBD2,TGTACCAGCAGTTTAGCGCGGATGGGACTAGCCGGAGGACAGACCCAGTACTTC,CTSSLARMGLAGGQTQYF
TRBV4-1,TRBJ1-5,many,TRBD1,TGCGCCAGCAGCCAAGTTAGGACAGGGATGAGCAATCAGCCCCAGCATTTT,CASSQVRTGMSNQPQHF
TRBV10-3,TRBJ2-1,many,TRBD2,TGTGCCATCAGTGATAACGCGGGAGCTGAGCAGTTCTTC,CAISDNAGAEQFF
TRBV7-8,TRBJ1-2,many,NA,TGTGCCAGCAGCCCCGCCGCAGATGCTAACTATGGCTACACCTTC,CASSPAADANYGYTF